The entry that follows covers one T cell receptor beta chain sequence. The target antigen is unknown. This entry comes from a study of cytotoxic CD8 clonotypes in ibrutinib-treated CLL. The overall study: The study recorded mean values of around 250,000 productive templates and approximately 100,000 productive rearrangements per sample. The study, taken as a whole, reports: Stable or contracted on treatment, public clonotypes were also uncommon. Collection times varied between progressing and sustained-remission patients.

This table comes from immunoSEQ multiplex PCR, and its TCRdb copy is limited to in-frame clones, with some not included. The sample carries roughly 180,000 clones, 84% recorded once. The TCR was taken from a human donor with chronic lymphocytic leukemia. The sample was PBMCs, taken after 24 months of ibrutinib treatment.

For the CDR3, the DNA is TGTGCCAGAAGCCGGGGGTTTGGCTACACCTTC. Its translation is CARSRGFGYTF. The chain recombines TRBV5-3 with TRBJ1-2; TRBD1 is a possible D gene (5 bases). TRBV5-3 is classed as an ORF, of uncertain function. CDR3 size: 11 residues. The V end was cut by 4 bases, the J end by 7 bases, with 8 bases between.